These 5 T cell receptor beta chains originate from one sample sequenced in a study of Graves' ophthalmopathy and Graves' hyperthyroidism. RNA transcripts yielded amplified TCR beta CDR3 regions. An initial RT-PCR round employing HTBI primers preceded a second-round multiplex PCR. Each CDR3 protein is one row after TCRdb ran MiXCR on the multiplex PCR reads. The table lists approximately 380,000 distinct CDR3 sequences, over 20% of them singletons. Sequencing was carried out using peripheral blood. The receptors here all came from a young woman with stable Graves' hyperthyroidism.

This clonotype came up a few times. Lacking the conserved final phenylalanine or tryptophan, this CDR3 likely reflects a read error. The chain has TRBV2 and TRBJ1-1; D gene uncertain. Germline V gene data show CDR1 as SNHLY and CDR2 as FYNNEI. V lost 6 bases to trimming and J lost 1 base, with 15 bases between them. This CDR3 comprises 15 residues. The CDR3 nucleotides are TGTGCCAGCAGGGAGGTGCGGGCTCGGAACACTGAAGCTTTCCTT. This codes for CASREVRARNTEAFL.

This clonotype was seen ten or more times. The V call is TRBV28, the J call TRBJ1-5, with D unclear. The germline V and J ends were trimmed by 3 bases and 3 bases, with 6 bases remaining between them. The CDR3 length is 13 residues. The germline gives CDR1 MDHEN, CDR2 SYDVKM. This CDR3 is CASSFRINQPQHF. The CDR3 DNA is TGTGCCAGCAGTTTCCGGATCAATCAGCCCCAGCATTTT.

As for this clonotype: A much larger clone lies a single base off, so this may be a read error. The chain has TRBV6-1 and TRBJ1-1; D ambiguous. Germline-derived CDR1 and CDR2 are MNHNS and SASEGT. This CDR3 has 15 amino acids. The DNA of the CDR3 is TGTGCCAGCAGTGAAGCGGTTTCGGCAGTCAGTGAATCTTTCTTT. It codes for CASSEAVSAVSESFF.

Many counts were recorded for this clonotype. The chain is built from TRBV9 and TRBJ2-7; 7 nucleotides line up with TRBD1. The length of the CDR3 is 13 residues. Germline assignment: CDR1 SGDLS and CDR2 YYNGEE. V gave up 3 bases and J gave up 5 bases; unmatched junction bases: 5. The CDR3 sequence is CASSGGGRDEQYF. The CDR3 DNA reads TGTGCCAGCAGCGGAGGGGGCAGGGACGAGCAGTACTTC. Drawing the rest from reference TRBV9 and TRBJ2-7, the complete variable domain is DSGVTQTPKHLITATGQRVTLRCSPRSGDLSVYWYQQSLDQGLQFLIQYYNGEERAKGNILERFSAQQFPDLHSELNLSSLELGDSALYFCASSGGGRDEQYFGPGTRLTVT.

This clonotype was recorded many times. The chain links TRBV7-8 to TRBJ2-7, with 7 nucleotides matching TRBD2. CDR3 length equals 15 residues. Germline V gene sequence: CDR1 SGHVS, CDR2 FQNEAQ. After removal of 3 bases from V and 7 bases from J, the junction contained 12 bases not matched to a gene. CDR3 sequence reads: CASSFRGGSSLEQYF. The CDR3 DNA reads TGTGCCAGCAGCTTTCGGGGCGGGAGTTCTCTAGAGCAGTACTTC.